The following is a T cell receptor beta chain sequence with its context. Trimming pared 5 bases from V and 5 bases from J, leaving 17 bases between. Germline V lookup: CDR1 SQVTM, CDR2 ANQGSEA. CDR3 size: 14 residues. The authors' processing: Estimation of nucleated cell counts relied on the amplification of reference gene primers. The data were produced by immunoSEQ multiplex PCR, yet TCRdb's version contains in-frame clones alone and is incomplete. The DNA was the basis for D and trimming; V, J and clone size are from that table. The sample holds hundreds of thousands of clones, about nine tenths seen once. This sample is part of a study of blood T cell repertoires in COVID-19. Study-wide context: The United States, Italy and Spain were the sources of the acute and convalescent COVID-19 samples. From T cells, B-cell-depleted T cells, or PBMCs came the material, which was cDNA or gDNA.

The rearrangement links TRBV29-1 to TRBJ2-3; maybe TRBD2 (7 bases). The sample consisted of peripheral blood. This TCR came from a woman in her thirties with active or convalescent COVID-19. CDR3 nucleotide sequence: TGCAGCGTTCTAACAGGGTTAGCGGGAGATACGCAGTATTTT. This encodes CSVLTGLAGDTQYF.